The rows below give T cell receptor beta chains drawn from one sample of a study of radiotherapy plus CTLA-4 blockade in lung cancer. Sequenced by immunoSEQ multiplex PCR; TCRdb stores in-frame clones only, minus some. Of some 33,000 clones in the sample, 60% to 80% were seen once. This sample comprised peripheral blood, obtained from a patient treated with radiotherapy plus ipilimumab. The receptors come from a human donor with non-small cell lung cancer whose response to radiotherapy plus ipilimumab could not be evaluated. Each CDR3 is given with its conserved first and last residue. Each record gives: V gene, J gene, CDR3 protein.

TRBV6-1	TRBJ2-2	CASSVGDTGELFF
TRBV11-2	.	CASRQTGAYEQYF
TRBV19	TRBJ1-1	CASRRAGGITEAFF
TRBV27	TRBJ1-2	CASRGQGANYGYTF
TRBV28	TRBJ2-1	CASLSNPNEQFF
TRBV2	TRBJ1-1	CASSQGQPLGTEAFF
TRBV13	.	CASSQLRTGTGNEQYF
TRBV2	TRBJ1-2	CASSEGAGGYYGYTF
TRBV5-1	TRBJ2-3	CASSSEGTDTQYF
TRBV7-2	TRBJ2-7	CASSPQDFYEQYF
TRBV4-3	TRBJ2-1	CAPGSRHYNEQFF
TRBV6-1	TRBJ2-7	CASRSGTSSYEQYF
TRBV10-1	TRBJ2-3	CASSESRSSSTDTQYF
TRBV5-1	TRBJ1-3	CASSLAGASGNTIYF
TRBV6-5	TRBJ2-7	CASSEGVPSEQYF
TRBV19	TRBJ1-1	CASSTKQGAHAEAFF
TRBV7-2	TRBJ2-1	CASSLGLFNEQFF
TRBV11-2	TRBJ1-4	CASSSPRWSGGNEKLFF
TRBV10-3	TRBJ2-1	CAISEEDSSYNEQFF
TRBV5-1	TRBJ1-1	CASSFIWSTEAFF
TRBV30	TRBJ1-2	CAWSVEWSHGYTF
TRBV15	TRBJ2-7	CATSRQGQSSYEQYF
TRBV28	TRBJ1-2	CASSLFAGGYGYTF
TRBV7-9	TRBJ2-7	CASSRGTETYEQYF
TRBV5-3	TRBJ2-7	CASSFPGQNPYEQYF
TRBV6-6	TRBJ2-7	CASSTSGVVYEQYF
TRBV5-6	TRBJ2-1	CASSFLHEQFF
TRBV6-5	TRBJ1-2	CASSYSQGTGYTF
TRBV27	TRBJ1-5	CASSLTGRGSHQPQHF